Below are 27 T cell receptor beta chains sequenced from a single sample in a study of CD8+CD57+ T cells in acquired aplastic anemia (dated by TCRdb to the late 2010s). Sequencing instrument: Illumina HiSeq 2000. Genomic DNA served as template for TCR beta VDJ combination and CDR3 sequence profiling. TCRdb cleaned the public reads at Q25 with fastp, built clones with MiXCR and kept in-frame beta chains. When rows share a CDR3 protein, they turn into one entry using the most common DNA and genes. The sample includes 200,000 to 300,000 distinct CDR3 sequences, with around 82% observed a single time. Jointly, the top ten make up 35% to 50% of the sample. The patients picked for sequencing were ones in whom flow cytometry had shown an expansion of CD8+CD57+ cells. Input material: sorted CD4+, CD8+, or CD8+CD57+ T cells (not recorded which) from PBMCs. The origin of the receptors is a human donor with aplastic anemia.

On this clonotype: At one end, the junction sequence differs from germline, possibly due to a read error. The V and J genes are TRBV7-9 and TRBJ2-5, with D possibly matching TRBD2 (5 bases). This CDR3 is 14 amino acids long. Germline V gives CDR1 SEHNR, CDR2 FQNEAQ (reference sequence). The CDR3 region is CASSIGSDYETHVF. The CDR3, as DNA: TGTGCCAGCAGCATAGGCAGCGACTACGAGACCCACGTCTTC. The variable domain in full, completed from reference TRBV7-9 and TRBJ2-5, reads DTGVSQNPRHKITKRGQNVTFRCDPISEHNRLYWYRQTLGQGPEFLTYFQNEAQLEKSRLLSDRFSAERPKGSFSTLEIQRTEQGDSAMYLCASSIGSDYETHVFGPGTRLLVL.

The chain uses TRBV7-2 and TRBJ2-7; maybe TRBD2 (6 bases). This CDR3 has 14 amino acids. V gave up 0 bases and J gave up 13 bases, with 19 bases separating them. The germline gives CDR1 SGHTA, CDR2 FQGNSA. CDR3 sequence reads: CASSLAMEGSYGYF. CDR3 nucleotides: TGTGCCAGCAGCTTAGCGATGGAGGGGAGCTATGGCTACTTC.

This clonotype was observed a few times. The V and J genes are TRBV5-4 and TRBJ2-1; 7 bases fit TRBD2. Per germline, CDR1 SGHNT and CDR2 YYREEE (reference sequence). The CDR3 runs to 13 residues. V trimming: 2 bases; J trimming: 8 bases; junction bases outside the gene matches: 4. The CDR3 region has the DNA TGTGCCAGCAGCTTTGGGAGGGTCCATGAGCAGTTCTTC. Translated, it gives CASSFGRVHEQFF.

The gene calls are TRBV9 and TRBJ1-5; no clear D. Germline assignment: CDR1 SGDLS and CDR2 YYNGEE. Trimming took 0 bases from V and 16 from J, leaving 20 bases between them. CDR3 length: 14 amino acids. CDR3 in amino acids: CASSVALDTQPFHF. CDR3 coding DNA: TGTGCCAGCAGCGTAGCGTTAGATACGCAGCCCTTTCATTTT.

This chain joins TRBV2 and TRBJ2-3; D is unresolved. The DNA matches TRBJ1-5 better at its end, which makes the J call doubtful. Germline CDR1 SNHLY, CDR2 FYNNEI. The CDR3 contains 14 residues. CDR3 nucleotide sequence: TGTGCCAGCAGTGATGCGGGAGGCACTCATCCCCAGCATTTT. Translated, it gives CASSDAGGTHPQHF.

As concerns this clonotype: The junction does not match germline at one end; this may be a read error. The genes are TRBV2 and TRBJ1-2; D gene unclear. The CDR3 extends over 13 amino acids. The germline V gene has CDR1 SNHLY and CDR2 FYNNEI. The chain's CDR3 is CASSHGLAGGQNF. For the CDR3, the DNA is TGCGCCAGCAGCCACGGGCTCGCAGGTGGGCAGAATTTT.

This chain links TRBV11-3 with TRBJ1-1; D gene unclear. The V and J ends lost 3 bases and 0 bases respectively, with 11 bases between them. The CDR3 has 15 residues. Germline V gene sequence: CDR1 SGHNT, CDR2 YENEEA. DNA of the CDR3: TGTGCCAGCAGCTTTGATCTCCCAGTGAACACTGAAGCTTTCTTT. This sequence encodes CASSFDLPVNTEAFF.

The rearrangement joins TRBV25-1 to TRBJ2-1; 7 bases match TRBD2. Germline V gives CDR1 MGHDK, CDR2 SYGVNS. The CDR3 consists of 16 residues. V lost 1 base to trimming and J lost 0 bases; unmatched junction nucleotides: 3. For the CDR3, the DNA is TGTGCCAGCAGTGAATGGGGGGGTAGCTCCTACAATGAGCAGTTCTTC. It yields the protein CASSEWGGSSYNEQFF.

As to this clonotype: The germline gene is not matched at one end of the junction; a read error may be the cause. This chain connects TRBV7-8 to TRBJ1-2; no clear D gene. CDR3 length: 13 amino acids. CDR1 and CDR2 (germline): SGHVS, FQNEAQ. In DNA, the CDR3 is TGTGCCAGCAGCTTAGGCGGAGGTCCCGATACGCCCTTT. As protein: CASSLGGGPDTPF.

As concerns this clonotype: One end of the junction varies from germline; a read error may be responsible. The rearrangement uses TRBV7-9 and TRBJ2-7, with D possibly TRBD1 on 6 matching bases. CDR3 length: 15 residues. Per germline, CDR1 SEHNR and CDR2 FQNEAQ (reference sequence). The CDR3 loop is CASSLWVGGTYEEYF. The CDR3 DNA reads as TGTGCCAGCAGCTTATGGGTAGGGGGAACCTACGAGGAGTACTTC. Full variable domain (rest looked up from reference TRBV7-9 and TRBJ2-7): DTGVSQNPRHKITKRGQNVTFRCDPISEHNRLYWYRQTLGQGPEFLTYFQNEAQLEKSRLLSDRFSAERPKGSFSTLEIQRTEQGDSAMYLCASSLWVGGTYEEYFGPGTRLTVT.

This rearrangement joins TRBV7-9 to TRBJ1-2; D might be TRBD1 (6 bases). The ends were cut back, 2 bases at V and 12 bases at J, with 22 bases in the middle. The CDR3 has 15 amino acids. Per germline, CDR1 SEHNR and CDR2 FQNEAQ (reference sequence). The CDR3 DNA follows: TGTGCCAGCAGCTTAATACGGGGGGCGGTGTATGGTGACACCTTC. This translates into CASSLIRGAVYGDTF.

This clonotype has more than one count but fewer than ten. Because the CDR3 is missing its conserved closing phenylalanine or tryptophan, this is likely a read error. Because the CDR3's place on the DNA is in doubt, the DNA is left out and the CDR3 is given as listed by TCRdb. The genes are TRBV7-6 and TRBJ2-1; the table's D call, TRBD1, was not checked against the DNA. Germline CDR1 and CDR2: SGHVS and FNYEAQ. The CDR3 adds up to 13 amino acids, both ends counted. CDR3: CASSSGRGLSPLH.

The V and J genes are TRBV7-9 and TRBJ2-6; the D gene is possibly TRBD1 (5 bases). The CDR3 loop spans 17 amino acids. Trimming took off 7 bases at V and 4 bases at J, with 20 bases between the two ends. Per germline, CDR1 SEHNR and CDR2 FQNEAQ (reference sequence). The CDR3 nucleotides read TGTGCCAGCACCCTTGAAAGGGGCCCCGGGGGGGCCAACGTCCTGACTTTC. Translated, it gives CASTLERGPGGANVLTF.

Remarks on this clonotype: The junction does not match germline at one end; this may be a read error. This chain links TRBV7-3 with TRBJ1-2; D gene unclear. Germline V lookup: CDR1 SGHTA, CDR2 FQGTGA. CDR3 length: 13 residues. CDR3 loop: CASSPGLAGGSTF. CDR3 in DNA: TGCGCCAGCAGCCCGGGCCTTGCGGGTGGCTCCACCTTC.

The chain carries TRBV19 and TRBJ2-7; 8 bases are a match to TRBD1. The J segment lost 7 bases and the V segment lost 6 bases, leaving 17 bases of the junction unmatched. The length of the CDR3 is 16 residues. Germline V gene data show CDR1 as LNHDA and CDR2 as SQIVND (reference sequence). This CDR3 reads CASRTPGQANKAEQYV. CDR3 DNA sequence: TGTGCCAGTAGGACACCGGGACAGGCGAACAAGGCGGAGCAGTACGTC.

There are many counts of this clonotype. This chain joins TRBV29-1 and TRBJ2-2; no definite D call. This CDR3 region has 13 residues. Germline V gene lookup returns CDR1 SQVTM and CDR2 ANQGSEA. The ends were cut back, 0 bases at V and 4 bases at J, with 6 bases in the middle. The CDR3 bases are TGCAGCGTTGAAGATCGACTCACCGGGGAGCTGTTTTTT. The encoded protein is CSVEDRLTGELFF.

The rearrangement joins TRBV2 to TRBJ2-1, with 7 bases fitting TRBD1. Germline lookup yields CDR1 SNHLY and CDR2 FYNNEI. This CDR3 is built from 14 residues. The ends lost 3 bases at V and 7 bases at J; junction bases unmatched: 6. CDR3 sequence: CASSDRGKRNEQFF. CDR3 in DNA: TGTGCCAGCAGTGACAGGGGGAAACGAAATGAGCAGTTCTTC.

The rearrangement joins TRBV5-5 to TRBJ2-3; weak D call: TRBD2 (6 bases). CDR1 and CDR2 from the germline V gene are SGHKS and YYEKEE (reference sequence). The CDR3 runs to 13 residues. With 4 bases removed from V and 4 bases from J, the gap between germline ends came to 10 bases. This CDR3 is CASSLRDSDTQYF. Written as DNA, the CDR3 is TGTGCCAGCAGCCTCCGGGACTCAGATACGCAGTATTTT.

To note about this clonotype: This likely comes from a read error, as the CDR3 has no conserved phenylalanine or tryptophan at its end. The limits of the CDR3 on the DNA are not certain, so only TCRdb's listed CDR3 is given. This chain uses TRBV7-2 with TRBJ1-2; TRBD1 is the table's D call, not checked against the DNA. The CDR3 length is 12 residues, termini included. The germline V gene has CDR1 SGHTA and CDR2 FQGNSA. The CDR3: CASSLGGDRYTL.

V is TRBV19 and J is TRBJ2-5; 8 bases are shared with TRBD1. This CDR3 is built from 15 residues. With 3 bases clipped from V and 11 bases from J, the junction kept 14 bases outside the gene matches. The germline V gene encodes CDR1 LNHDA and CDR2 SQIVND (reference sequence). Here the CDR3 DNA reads TGTGCCAGTAGTATTGGTCAGGGGGCTTACAATACGCAGTACTTC. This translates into CASSIGQGAYNTQYF.

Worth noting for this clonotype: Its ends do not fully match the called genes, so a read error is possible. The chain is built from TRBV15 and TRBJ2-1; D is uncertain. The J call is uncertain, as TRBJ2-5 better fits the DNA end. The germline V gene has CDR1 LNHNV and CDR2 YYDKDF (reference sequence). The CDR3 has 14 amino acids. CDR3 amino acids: CGTSRGSAQDTQYF. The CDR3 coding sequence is TGTGGCACCAGCAGAGGCAGCGCTCAAGATACCCAGTACTTC.

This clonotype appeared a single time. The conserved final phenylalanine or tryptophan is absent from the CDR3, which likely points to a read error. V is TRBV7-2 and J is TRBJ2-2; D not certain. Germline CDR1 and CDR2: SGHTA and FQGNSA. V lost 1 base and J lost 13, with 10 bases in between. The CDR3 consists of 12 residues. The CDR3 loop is CASSLVPGPLFY. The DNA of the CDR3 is TGTGCCAGCAGCTTAGTGCCCGGGCCGCTGTTTTAT.

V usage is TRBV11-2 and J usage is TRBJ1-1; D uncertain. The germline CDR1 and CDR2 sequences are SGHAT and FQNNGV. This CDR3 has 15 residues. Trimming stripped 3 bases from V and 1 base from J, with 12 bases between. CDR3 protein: CASSLTSRRNTEAFF. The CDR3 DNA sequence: TGTGCCAGCAGCTTGACTAGCAGGAGGAACACTGAAGCTTTCTTT. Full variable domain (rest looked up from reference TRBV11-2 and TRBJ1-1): EAGVAQSPRYKIIEKRQSVAFWCNPISGHATLYWYQQILGQGPKLLIQFQNNGVVDDSQLPKDRFSAERLKGVDSTLKIQPAKLEDSAVYLCASSLTSRRNTEAFFGQGTRLTVV.

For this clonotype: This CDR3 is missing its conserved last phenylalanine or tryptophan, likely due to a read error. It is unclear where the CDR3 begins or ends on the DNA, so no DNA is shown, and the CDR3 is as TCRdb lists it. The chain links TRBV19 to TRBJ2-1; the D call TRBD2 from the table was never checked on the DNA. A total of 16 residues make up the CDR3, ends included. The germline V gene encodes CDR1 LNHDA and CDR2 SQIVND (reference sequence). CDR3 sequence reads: CASSIASGNYKEQFFV.

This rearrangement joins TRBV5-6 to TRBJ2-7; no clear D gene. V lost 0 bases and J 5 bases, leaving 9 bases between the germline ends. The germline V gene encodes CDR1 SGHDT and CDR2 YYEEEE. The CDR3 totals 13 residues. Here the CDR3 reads CASSLEMADEQYF. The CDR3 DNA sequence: TGTGCCAGCAGCTTGGAGATGGCAGACGAGCAGTACTTC.

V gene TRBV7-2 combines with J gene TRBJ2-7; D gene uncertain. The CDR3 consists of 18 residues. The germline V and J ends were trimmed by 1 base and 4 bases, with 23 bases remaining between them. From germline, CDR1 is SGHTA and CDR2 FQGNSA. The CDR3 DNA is TGTGCCAGCAGCTTAGAGCCAGGCGCCGATACGCAGTATTACGAGCAGTACGTC. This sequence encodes CASSLEPGADTQYYEQYV.

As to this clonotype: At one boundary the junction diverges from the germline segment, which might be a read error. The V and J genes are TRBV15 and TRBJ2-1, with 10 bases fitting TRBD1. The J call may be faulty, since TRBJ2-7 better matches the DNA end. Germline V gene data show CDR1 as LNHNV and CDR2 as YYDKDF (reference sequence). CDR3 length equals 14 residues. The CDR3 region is CATSRGDRGGAQYF. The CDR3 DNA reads TGTGCCACCAGTAGAGGGGACAGGGGTGGCGCGCAGTACTTC.